Listed below are T cell receptor beta chains from one sample, sequenced in a study of blood T cells in healthy people across ages. TCRdb re-analysed the 5' RACE reads in MiXCR, keeping a single row per CDR3 protein. The profile shows under 2 million distinct CDR3 sequences, around 35% of them singletons. Sequencing was carried out using blood. Every receptor here comes from a woman younger than 45 in good health. Each CDR3 is given with its conserved first and last residue. Each record gives: D gene, clone size, V gene, J gene, CDR3 protein, CDR3 DNA. The D gene is left open where the match is weak. Some rows mark clone size as missing; the rest say once, few, many or name a class of expanded clone.

d_gene: .; abundance: few; v_gene: TRBV4-1; j_gene: TRBJ1-5; CDR3aa: CASSQEARTQNQPQHF; CDR3nt: TGCGCCAGCAGCCAAGAGGCGAGGACACAAAATCAGCCCCAGCATTTT
d_gene: TRBD1; abundance: .; v_gene: TRBV20-1; j_gene: TRBJ1-4; CDR3aa: CSAGNRDSREKLFF; CDR3nt: TGCAGTGCAGGGAACCGGGACAGTCGCGAAAAACTGTTTTTT
d_gene: TRBD2; abundance: .; v_gene: TRBV29-1; j_gene: TRBJ2-3; CDR3aa: CSVGGLAGPTDTQYF; CDR3nt: TGCAGCGTGGGGGGACTAGCGGGACCCACAGATACGCAGTATTTT
d_gene: .; abundance: few; v_gene: TRBV12-3/TRBV12-4; j_gene: TRBJ2-7; CDR3aa: CASSLRGRGPYEQYF; CDR3nt: TGTGCCAGCAGTTTGAGGGGCCGAGGACCCTACGAGCAGTACTTC
d_gene: .; abundance: few; v_gene: TRBV6-1; j_gene: TRBJ2-7; CDR3aa: CASSDSLTYEQYF; CDR3nt: TGTGCCAGCAGTGACTCTCTTACTTACGAGCAGTACTTC
d_gene: .; abundance: .; v_gene: TRBV11-2; j_gene: TRBJ1-2; CDR3aa: CASSLGSGISYGYTF; CDR3nt: TGTGCCAGCAGCCTTGGATCCGGGATATCCTATGGCTACACCTTC
d_gene: .; abundance: .; v_gene: TRBV10-3; j_gene: TRBJ1-2; CDR3aa: CAISESQGDYGYTF; CDR3nt: TGTGCCATCAGTGAGTCGCAGGGAGACTATGGCTACACCTTC
d_gene: .; abundance: .; v_gene: TRBV13; j_gene: TRBJ1-2; CDR3aa: CASGRETGANYGYTF; CDR3nt: TGTGCCAGCGGAAGGGAGACAGGAGCTAACTATGGCTACACCTTC
d_gene: .; abundance: .; v_gene: TRBV30; j_gene: TRBJ1-2; CDR3aa: CAWSRQTQYGYTF; CDR3nt: TGTGCCTGGAGCAGGCAGACACAATATGGCTACACCTTC
d_gene: TRBD1; abundance: few; v_gene: TRBV20-1; j_gene: TRBJ1-5; CDR3aa: CSASRTGLQPQHF; CDR3nt: TGCAGTGCTAGCAGGACAGGGTTGCAGCCCCAGCATTTT
d_gene: .; abundance: few; v_gene: TRBV7-9; j_gene: TRBJ2-1; CDR3aa: CASSSSRTLSSYNEQFF; CDR3nt: TGTGCCAGCAGCTCCTCCCGGACCCTCAGCTCCTACAATGAGCAGTTCTTC
d_gene: TRBD1; abundance: few; v_gene: TRBV7-2; j_gene: TRBJ1-4; CDR3aa: CASSLGQGPNEKLFF; CDR3nt: TGTGCCAGCAGCTTGGGACAGGGACCTAATGAAAAACTGTTTTTT
d_gene: .; abundance: many; v_gene: TRBV7-2; j_gene: TRBJ2-5; CDR3aa: CASSTDRTETQYF; CDR3nt: TGTGCCAGCAGCACCGACAGGACAGAGACCCAGTACTTC
d_gene: .; abundance: .; v_gene: TRBV5-1; j_gene: TRBJ1-2; CDR3aa: CASSGGGGYTF; CDR3nt: TGCGCCAGCAGCGGGGGCGGTGGCTACACCTTC
d_gene: TRBD2; abundance: .; v_gene: TRBV11-2; j_gene: TRBJ2-3; CDR3aa: CASSAGLAGEWGLGTDTQYF; CDR3nt: TGTGCCAGCAGCGCGGGACTAGCGGGAGAATGGGGCCTCGGCACAGATACGCAGTATTTT
d_gene: .; abundance: .; v_gene: TRBV3-1; j_gene: TRBJ2-7; CDR3aa: CASSQGPLNLYEQYF; CDR3nt: TGTGCCAGCAGCCAAGGTCCTCTCAACCTCTACGAGCAGTACTTC
d_gene: .; abundance: few; v_gene: TRBV6-6; j_gene: TRBJ2-7; CDR3aa: CASRSRDGTYEQYF; CDR3nt: TGTGCCAGCAGATCCCGGGACGGAACCTACGAGCAGTACTTC
d_gene: .; abundance: few; v_gene: TRBV12-3/TRBV12-4; j_gene: TRBJ2-5; CDR3aa: CASSLARGAETQYF; CDR3nt: TGTGCCAGCAGTTTAGCTAGGGGCGCCGAGACCCAGTACTTC
d_gene: TRBD2; abundance: .; v_gene: TRBV6-6; j_gene: TRBJ2-1; CDR3aa: CASSPGLAGSVEQFF; CDR3nt: TGTGCCAGCAGCCCCGGACTAGCGGGATCGGTTGAGCAGTTCTTC